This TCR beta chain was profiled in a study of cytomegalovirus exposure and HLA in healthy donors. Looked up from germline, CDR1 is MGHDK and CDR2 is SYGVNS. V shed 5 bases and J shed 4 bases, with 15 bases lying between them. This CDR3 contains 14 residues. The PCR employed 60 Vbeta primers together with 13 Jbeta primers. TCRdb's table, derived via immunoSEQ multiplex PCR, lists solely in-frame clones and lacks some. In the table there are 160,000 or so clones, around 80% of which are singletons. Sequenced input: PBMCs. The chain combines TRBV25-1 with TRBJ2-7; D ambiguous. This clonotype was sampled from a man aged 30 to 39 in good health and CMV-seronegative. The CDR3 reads CASSSNMPVYEQYF. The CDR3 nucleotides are TGTGCCAGCAGTTCAAATATGCCGGTTTACGAGCAGTACTTC.